The 21 T cell receptor beta chains given below trace back to one sample, sequenced in a study of blood T cell repertoires in COVID-19. TCRdb keeps only in-frame clones here, not all; method: immunoSEQ multiplex PCR. The sample contains fewer than 110,000 clones, about 85% of which appear only once. Sequenced: peripheral blood. The source of these receptors is a man aged 45-60 years in a cohort sampled during active COVID-19.

J is TRBJ1-1 and V is TRBV6-5; perhaps TRBD1 as D (5 bases). In germline, CDR1 is MNHEY, CDR2 SVGAGI. The ends were cut back, 8 bases at V and 4 bases at J, with 20 bases in the middle. This CDR3 is built from 15 residues. CDR3 region: CASSPSGGFGTEAFF. The CDR3 nucleotides read TGTGCCAGCTCCCCGAGCGGGGGGTTCGGCACTGAAGCTTTCTTT.

The chain is built from TRBV5-4 and TRBJ2-3; D gene uncertain. CDR3 size: 14 residues. The V and J ends lost 3 bases and 1 base respectively, with 9 bases between them. Germline assignment: CDR1 SGHNT and CDR2 YYREEE (reference sequence). CDR3 in amino acids: CASSSVERTDTQYF. CDR3 nucleotide sequence: TGTGCCAGCAGCTCCGTAGAACGCACAGATACGCAGTATTTT.

The J gene is TRBJ1-3, the V gene TRBV29-1; a possible D gene is TRBD1 (5 bases). This CDR3 contains 15 residues. The germline gives CDR1 SQVTM, CDR2 ANQGSEA. V gave up 5 bases and J gave up 0 bases, with 14 bases separating them. The CDR3 loop reads CSVTKTASSGNTIYF. The CDR3 coding sequence is TGCAGCGTTACAAAGACAGCGAGCTCTGGAAACACCATATATTTT.

This clone appeared a few times. The V call is TRBV10-1, the J call TRBJ1-2, with D unresolved. CDR1 WNHNN and CDR2 SYGVQD come from the germline V gene (reference sequence). V was trimmed by 3 bases and J by 1 base, leaving 3 bases between them. This CDR3 is built from 12 residues. The CDR3 DNA follows: TGCGCCAGCAGTGACAGTAACTATGGCTACACCTTC. Protein sequence: CASSDSNYGYTF.

V and J are TRBV10-2 and TRBJ2-1; TRBD2 matches 10 bases. The V gene end was trimmed by 5 bases and the J gene end by 1 base; junction bases not matched to a gene: 2. This CDR3 region has 15 residues. Germline values: CDR1 WSHSY, CDR2 SAAADI. The CDR3 coding sequence is TGCGCCAGCAGTTTAGCGGGGGGTTCCTACAATGAGCAGTTCTTC. This encodes CASSLAGGSYNEQFF.

V usage is TRBV27 and J usage is TRBJ1-1; TRBD1 matches 8 bases. With V trimmed by 1 base and J by 1 base, 5 bases remained unmatched. This CDR3 region has 16 residues. Germline V lookup: CDR1 MNHEY, CDR2 SMNVEV (reference sequence). CDR3 sequence (DNA): TGTGCCAGCAGTTTATTTACAGGGGGAAGGAACACTGAAGCTTTCTTT. Translation: CASSLFTGGRNTEAFF.

The V and J genes are TRBV19 and TRBJ1-5, with 7 bases that match TRBD1. Germline trimming cut 4 bases from V and 0 bases from J; bases unmatched to any gene: 6. Germline-derived CDR1 and CDR2 are LNHDA and SQIVND (reference sequence). The CDR3 covers 16 residues. CDR3 in DNA: TGTGCCAGTAGTACGACAGGGCGGTATAGCAATCAGCCCCAGCATTTT. Its translation is CASSTTGRYSNQPQHF.

The chain employs TRBV5-4 and TRBJ2-5; weak D call: TRBD2 (5 bases). Germline loops: CDR1 SGHNT, CDR2 YYREEE (reference sequence). The V end was cut by 4 bases, the J end by 4 bases, with 17 bases between. This CDR3 contains 15 residues. The CDR3, as DNA: TGTGCCAGCAGCCCCGGTGACTATAACGGAGAGACCCAGTACTTC. Translation: CASSPGDYNGETQYF.

This clone has just one count. The genes are TRBV4-1 and TRBJ2-3, with D possibly TRBD2 on 7 matching bases. The CDR3 covers 18 residues. With 2 bases removed from V and 4 bases from J, the gap between germline ends came to 22 bases. Germline V gene sequence: CDR1 MGHRA, CDR2 YSYEKL. The CDR3 DNA follows: TGCGCCAGCAGCCAACCCCCGGGAGGAGGGGGGTTGGCAGATACGCAGTATTTT. It encodes CASSQPPGGGGLADTQYF.

V gene TRBV28 combines with J gene TRBJ1-2, with 8 bases lining up with TRBD1. V shed 5 bases, J shed 6 bases, and the junction held 5 bases outside the gene matches. CDR1 and CDR2 (germline): MDHEN, SYDVKM. This CDR3 comprises 13 residues. CDR3 DNA: TGTGCCAGCAGTCTATCGGACAGGGATGGCTACACCTTC. It specifies CASSLSDRDGYTF.

The count of this clone is one. The chain joins TRBV9 to TRBJ1-1; the D gene is possibly TRBD1 (5 bases). From germline, CDR1 is SGDLS and CDR2 YYNGEE. V was pared by 2 bases and J by 1 base, with 9 bases between. The CDR3 is made up of 14 amino acids. CDR3 sequence: CASSVGHANTEAFF. The CDR3 nucleotides are TGTGCCAGCAGCGTCGGACATGCGAACACTGAAGCTTTCTTT.

The rearrangement links TRBV4-3 to TRBJ1-2; 9 positions agree with TRBD1. V was pared by 3 bases and J by 3 bases, with 8 bases of the junction left unmatched. The CDR3 is made up of 16 amino acids. Germline V gene sequence: CDR1 LGHNA, CDR2 YSLEER. CDR3 coding DNA: TGCGCCAGCAGCCACTCGGGACAGGGAGGTCACTATGGCTACACCTTC. This translates into CASSHSGQGGHYGYTF.

The chain links TRBV7-2 to TRBJ1-4; the D is unclear. The ends were cut back, 5 bases at V and 3 bases at J, with 10 bases in the middle. The CDR3 is 14 amino acids. Germline V gene sequence: CDR1 SGHTA, CDR2 FQGNSA. CDR3 bases: TGTGCCAGCAGCAACCGGGGAGCTAATGAAAAACTGTTTTTT. Translation: CASSNRGANEKLFF.

V usage is TRBV28 and J usage is TRBJ2-2; TRBD2 matches 8 bases. The V gene's germline CDR1 is MDHEN and CDR2 SYDVKM. This CDR3 contains 15 residues. Germline trimming cut 2 bases from V and 1 base from J; bases unmatched to any gene: 0. The CDR3 coding sequence is TGTGCCAGCAGTTTAGGGACTAGGAACACCGGGGAGCTGTTTTTT. Encoded protein: CASSLGTRNTGELFF.

The chain joins TRBV9 to TRBJ2-2; tentatively, D is TRBD1 (5 bases). This CDR3 comprises 12 residues. Germline V gene lookup returns CDR1 SGDLS and CDR2 YYNGEE. Trimming shortened V by 3 bases and J by 7 bases, and 7 bases separated the two germline ends. CDR3 sequence: CASSAGIGELFF. The DNA for the CDR3 is TGTGCCAGCAGCGCAGGGATCGGGGAGCTGTTTTTT.

This sequence joins TRBV11-2 and TRBJ2-1; no reliable D call. V lost 1 base and J lost 5, with 6 bases in between. The germline CDR1 and CDR2 sequences are SGHAT and FQNNGV. The CDR3 totals 13 residues. In DNA form, the CDR3 reads TGTGCCAGCAGCTTAGGACTCGACAATGAGCAGTTCTTC. It encodes CASSLGLDNEQFF.

The genes are TRBV5-5 and TRBJ2-2; perhaps TRBD2 as D (5 bases). The V end was cut by 0 bases, the J end by 7 bases, with 10 bases between. The CDR3 covers 14 residues. Per the germline V gene, CDR1 is SGHKS and CDR2 is YYEKEE (reference sequence). The CDR3 is CASSLGLRDGELFF. CDR3 coding DNA: TGTGCCAGCAGCTTGGGACTAAGGGACGGGGAGCTGTTTTTT.

This clone came up once. This chain connects TRBV6-5 to TRBJ1-2, with a possible D match to TRBD1 (6 bases). The V and J ends lost 8 bases and 4 bases respectively, with 20 bases between them. CDR1 is MNHEY and CDR2 is SVGAGI in the germline V gene. There are 15 residues in the CDR3. CDR3 bases: TGTGCCAGCTTCAACCCACAGGGTCCAAGCTATGGCTACACCTTC. Translating it yields CASFNPQGPSYGYTF.

The chain employs TRBV5-1 and TRBJ2-1; TRBD1 matches 7 bases. Per germline, CDR1 SGHRS and CDR2 YFSETQ. The CDR3 runs 15 residues. Unmatched junction bases numbered 10, after V lost 4 bases and J lost 6 bases. CDR3 sequence (DNA): TGCGCCAGCAGCATTCCGGGACAGAATTTCAATGAGCAGTTCTTC. Its translation is CASSIPGQNFNEQFF.

The rearrangement joins TRBV2 to TRBJ2-7, with no clear D. Trimming shortened V by 6 bases and J by 2 bases, and 8 bases separated the two germline ends. CDR3 size: 12 residues. Germline CDR1 is SNHLY and CDR2 is FYNNEI. The CDR3 sequence: CASSATAYEQYV. The CDR3 DNA follows: TGTGCCAGCAGCGCCACGGCCTACGAGCAGTACGTC.

This rearrangement joins TRBV2 to TRBJ2-3; 9 bases map to TRBD2. The trim removed 8 bases at V and 4 bases at J, leaving 7 bases unmatched. From germline, CDR1 is SNHLY and CDR2 FYNNEI. The CDR3 length is 14 residues. CDR3 sequence (DNA): TGTGCCAGCCGGACTAGCGTGTACCCAGATACGCAGTATTTT. This codes for CASRTSVYPDTQYF.